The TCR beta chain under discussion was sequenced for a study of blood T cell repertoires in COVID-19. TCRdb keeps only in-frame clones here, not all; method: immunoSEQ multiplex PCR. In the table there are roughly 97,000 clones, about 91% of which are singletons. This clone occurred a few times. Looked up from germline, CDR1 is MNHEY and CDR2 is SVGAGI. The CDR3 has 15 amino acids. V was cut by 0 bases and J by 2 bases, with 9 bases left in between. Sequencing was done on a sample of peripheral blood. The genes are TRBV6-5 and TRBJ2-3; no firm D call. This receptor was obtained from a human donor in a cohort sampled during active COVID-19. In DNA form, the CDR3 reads TGTGCCAGCAGTTACTCGCTTCAGTACACAGATACGCAGTATTTT. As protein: CASSYSLQYTDTQYF.